This T cell receptor beta chain was sequenced during a study of blood T cell repertoires in COVID-19. Whole-study context: The analysed material was cDNA or gDNA that came from T cells, B-cell-depleted T cells, or PBMCs.

As processed by the authors: Researchers report that nucleated cell counts were estimated from reference gene primer amplification. TCRdb's table, derived via immunoSEQ multiplex PCR, lists solely in-frame clones and lacks some. The V and J calls and the clone size are those of that table, but D and trimming were determined from the DNA. The table shows some 350,000 clones, with about 90% occurring only once. Researchers sorted participants into cohorts using their self-reported clinical history. The CDR3 contains 19 residues. The sequence came from a woman between 25 and 40 years old who had recovered from COVID-19. The chain recombines TRBV12-2 with TRBJ1-5; the D call TRBD1 from the table was never checked on the DNA. TRBV12-2 is described as a pseudogene. Sequencing input: PBMCs or T cells enriched from blood (not recorded which). In DNA form, the CDR3 reads TGTGCAAGTCGCTTTGGGCTAGGCGACAGGGAGGACGGGAATCAGCCCCAGCATTTT. Translating it yields CASRFGLGDREDGNQPQHF.